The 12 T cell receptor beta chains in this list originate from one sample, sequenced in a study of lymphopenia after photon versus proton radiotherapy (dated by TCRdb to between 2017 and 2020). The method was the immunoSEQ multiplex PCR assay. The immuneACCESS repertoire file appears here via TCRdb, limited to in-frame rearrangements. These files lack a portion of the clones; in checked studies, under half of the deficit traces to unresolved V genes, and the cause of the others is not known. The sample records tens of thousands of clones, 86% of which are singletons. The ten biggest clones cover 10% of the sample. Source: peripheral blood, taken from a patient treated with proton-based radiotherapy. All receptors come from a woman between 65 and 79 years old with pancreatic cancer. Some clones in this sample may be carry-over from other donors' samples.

CDR3 sequence reads: CASSLDPGSYEQYF. CDR3 in DNA: TGTGCCAGCAGCTTGGATCCAGGTTCCTACGAGCAGTACTTC. The V and J genes are TRBV5-4 and TRBJ2-7; D is unclear. Trimming took off 0 bases at V and 1 base at J, with 8 bases between the two ends. The CDR3 spans 14 residues. Germline CDR1 is SGHNT and CDR2 is YYREEE (reference sequence).

CDR3 sequence (DNA): TGTGCCTGGATGGCGGGGGGGGTAGCTTTCTTT. Translation: CAWMAGGVAFF. The chain links TRBV30 to TRBJ1-1; TRBD1 is a possible D gene (5 bases). Germline CDR1 and CDR2: GTSNPN and SVGIG (reference sequence). V lost 4 bases, J lost 10 bases, and 13 bases lay in between. The CDR3 covers 11 residues.

The CDR3 region has the DNA TGTGCCAGCAGCTTGGTCCACGAGCAGTACTTC. Residues: CASSLVHEQYF. This chain joins TRBV7-2 and TRBJ2-7; no clear D gene. Deletions cut 3 bases from V and 5 bases from J, with 5 bases between. The CDR3 length is 11 residues. Germline V gene sequence: CDR1 SGHTA, CDR2 FQGNSA.

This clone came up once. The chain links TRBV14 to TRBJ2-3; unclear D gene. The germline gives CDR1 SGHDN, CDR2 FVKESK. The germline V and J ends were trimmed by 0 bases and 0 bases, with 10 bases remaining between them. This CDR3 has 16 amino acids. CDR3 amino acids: CASSQEHPTSTDTQYF. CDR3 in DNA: TGTGCCAGCAGCCAAGAGCATCCCACTAGCACAGATACGCAGTATTTT.

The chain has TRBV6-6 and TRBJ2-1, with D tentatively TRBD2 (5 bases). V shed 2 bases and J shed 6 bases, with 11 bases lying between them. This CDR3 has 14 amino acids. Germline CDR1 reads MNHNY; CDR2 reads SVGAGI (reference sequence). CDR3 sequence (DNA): TGTGCCAGCAGTTACGGTCTAGCCGGCAATGAGCAGTTCTTC. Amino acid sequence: CASSYGLAGNEQFF.

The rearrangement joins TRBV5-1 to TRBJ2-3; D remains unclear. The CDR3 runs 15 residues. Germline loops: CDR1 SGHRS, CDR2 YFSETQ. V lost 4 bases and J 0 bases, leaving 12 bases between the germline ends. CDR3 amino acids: CASSPGGPSTDTQYF. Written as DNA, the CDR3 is TGCGCCAGCAGCCCCGGCGGCCCGAGCACAGATACGCAGTATTTT.

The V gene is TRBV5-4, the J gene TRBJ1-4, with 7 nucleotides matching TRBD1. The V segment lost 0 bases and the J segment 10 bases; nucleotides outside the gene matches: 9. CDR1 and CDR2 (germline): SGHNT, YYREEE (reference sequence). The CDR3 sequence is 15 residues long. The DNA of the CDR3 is TGTGCCAGCAGCTTGGATGGCCAGGGGGATCGAAAACTGTTTTTT. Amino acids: CASSLDGQGDRKLFF.

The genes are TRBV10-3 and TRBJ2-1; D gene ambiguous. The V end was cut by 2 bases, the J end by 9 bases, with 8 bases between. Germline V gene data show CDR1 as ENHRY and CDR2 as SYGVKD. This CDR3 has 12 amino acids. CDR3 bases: TGTGCCATCAGTGAGCCGCCGGGTGAGCAGTTCTTC. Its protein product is CAISEPPGEQFF.

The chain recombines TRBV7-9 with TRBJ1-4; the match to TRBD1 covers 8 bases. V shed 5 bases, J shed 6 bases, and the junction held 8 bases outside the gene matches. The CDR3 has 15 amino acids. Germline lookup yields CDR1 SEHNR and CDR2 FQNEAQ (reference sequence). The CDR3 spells CASSTRDRGDEKLFF. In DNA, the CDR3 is TGTGCCAGCAGCACCAGAGACAGGGGCGATGAAAAACTGTTTTTT.

The DNA for the CDR3 is TGTGCCAGCAGCCCGCGGACAGCTTACAATGAGCAGTTCTTC. Its translation: CASSPRTAYNEQFF. The rearrangement uses TRBV7-6 and TRBJ2-1, with D possibly TRBD1 on 6 matching bases. Trimming removed 5 bases from V and 4 bases from J, with 12 bases in between. The CDR3 is 14 amino acids. Germline CDR1 is SGHVS and CDR2 is FNYEAQ. Based on the CDR3 plus reference TRBV7-6 and TRBJ2-1, the full variable domain is GAGVSQSPRYKVTKRGQDVALRCDPISGHVSLYWYRQALGQGPEFLTYFNYEAQQDKSGLPNDRFSAERPEGSISTLTIQRTEQRDSAMYRCASSPRTAYNEQFFGPGTRLTVL.

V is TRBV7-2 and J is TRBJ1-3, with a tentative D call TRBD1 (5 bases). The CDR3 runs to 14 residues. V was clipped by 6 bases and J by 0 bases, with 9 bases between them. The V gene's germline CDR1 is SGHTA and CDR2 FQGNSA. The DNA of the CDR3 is TGTGCCAGCAGGCCGACAGTCTCTGGAAACACCATATATTTT. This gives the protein CASRPTVSGNTIYF.

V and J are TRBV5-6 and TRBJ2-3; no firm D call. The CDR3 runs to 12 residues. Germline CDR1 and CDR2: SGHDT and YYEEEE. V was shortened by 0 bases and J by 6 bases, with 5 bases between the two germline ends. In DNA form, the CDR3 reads TGTGCCAGCAGCTTGGCCGTGGATACGCAGTATTTT. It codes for CASSLAVDTQYF.